This T cell receptor (beta chain) was sequenced for a study of T cells in Graves' hyperthyroidism and ophthalmopathy. Comments on this clonotype: Antigen unknown.

TCR beta CDR3 region amplification was performed from RNA transcripts. First-round RT-PCR of the TCR CDR3 relied on the HTBI primer set. TCRdb processed the multiplex PCR reads anew with MiXCR; each CDR3 protein has one entry. This table holds hundreds of thousands of distinct CDR3 sequences, roughly 45% found once. In germline, CDR1 is SGHTA, CDR2 FQGTGA. This CDR3 spans 15 amino acids. The germline V and J ends were trimmed by 2 bases and 4 bases, with 14 bases remaining between them. The study's findings and limits: Ophthalmopathy could be told apart from stable hyperthyroidism with a 13 V-J model. Among clonotypes expanded in thyroid above 0.001, most were also found in blood.

The chain is built from TRBV7-3 and TRBJ1-2; D gene ambiguous. This sequence originates from an adult man with Graves' disease, either hyperthyroidism or ophthalmopathy (not recorded which). The sequenced sample consisted of peripheral blood or thyroid tissue (not recorded which). The CDR3 coding sequence is TGTGCCAGCAGCTTAGAGGGAAGGGTGGGCTATGGCTACACCTTC. Encoded protein: CASSLEGRVGYGYTF.